The text below deals with one T cell receptor (beta chain). Germline CDR1 is MDHEN and CDR2 is SYDVKM. CDR3 length equals 13 residues. V lost 5 bases and J lost 2, with 10 bases in between. The record originates from a study of control samples from healthy donors and cancer patients. The table came from immunoSEQ multiplex PCR; TCRdb's copy has only in-frame clones and leaves some out. The sample comprises roughly 150,000 clones, roughly nine tenths of which are singletons, and about 0.73% rests with the top ten. The chain is built from TRBV28 and TRBJ2-7; D gene uncertain. The specimen sequenced was blood. This sequence originates from a woman younger than 45 in good health. The CDR3 here is CASSVGYPYEQYF. In DNA form, the CDR3 reads TGTGCCAGCAGTGTGGGTTACCCCTACGAGCAGTACTTC.